Each of the 26 T cell receptor beta chains below was sequenced from the same sample in a study of blood T cell repertoires in COVID-19. Assay used: immunoSEQ multiplex PCR; TCRdb lists only in-frame clones, some missing. The profile shows more than 300,000 clones, about nine tenths of them singletons. Material for sequencing was peripheral blood. The source is a woman aged 70-85 years with COVID-19, enrolled during active disease.

CDR3 in amino acids: CASSWGQGFRYTF. In DNA, the CDR3 is TGTGCCAGCAGCTGGGGACAGGGTTTTCGCTACACCTTC. The chain joins TRBV28 to TRBJ1-2; 9 bases fit TRBD1. The germline V gene has CDR1 MDHEN and CDR2 SYDVKM. V was clipped by 6 bases and J by 9 bases; unmatched bases: 8. The CDR3 consists of 13 residues.

V usage is TRBV19 and J usage is TRBJ1-5; D is perhaps TRBD1 (6 bases). The ends were cut back, 5 bases at V and 2 bases at J, with 19 bases in the middle. CDR3 size: 17 residues. From germline, CDR1 is LNHDA and CDR2 SQIVND (reference sequence). The CDR3 loop reads CASSQNTGPGGNQPQHF. The CDR3, as DNA: TGTGCCAGTAGTCAGAACACAGGGCCCGGTGGCAATCAGCCCCAGCATTTT.

This clone was seen a single time. This chain uses TRBV11-2 with TRBJ1-5; D is perhaps TRBD1 (5 bases). Germline-derived CDR1 and CDR2 are SGHAT and FQNNGV. V was shortened by 1 base and J by 5 bases, with 12 bases between the two germline ends. There are 15 residues in the CDR3. CDR3 DNA sequence: TGTGCCAGCAGCTTAGGCAGGACAAACTATCAGCCCCAGCATTTT. This translates into CASSLGRTNYQPQHF.

The V and J genes are TRBV30 and TRBJ1-2; 8 bases are shared with TRBD1. This CDR3 is built from 13 residues. The ends lost 3 bases at V and 4 bases at J; junction bases unmatched: 4. CDR1 is GTSNPN, CDR2 SVGIG, per germline (reference sequence). The CDR3 reads CAWSGQGGYGYTF. DNA of the CDR3: TGTGCCTGGAGCGGACAGGGAGGCTATGGCTACACCTTC.

In regard to this clone: One end of the junction varies from germline; a read error may be responsible. The rearrangement uses TRBV7-2 and TRBJ2-7; D might be TRBD1 (6 bases). CDR1 is SGHTA, CDR2 FQGNSA, per germline. The CDR3 covers 11 residues. For the CDR3, the DNA is TGTGCCAGCAGCGCCGGCAGGGGTACCAATTTC. The encoded protein is CASSAGRGTNF.

The chain is built from TRBV7-9 and TRBJ2-5, with 9 bases lining up with TRBD2. Trimming at V came to 7 bases and at J to 5 bases, leaving 2 bases not matched to a gene. This CDR3 contains 12 residues. CDR1 SEHNR and CDR2 FQNEAQ come from the germline V gene (reference sequence). As DNA, the CDR3 is TGTGCCAGCAACGCGGGGGGGGAGACCCAGTACTTC. Translation: CASNAGGETQYF. Drawing the rest from reference TRBV7-9 and TRBJ2-5, the complete variable domain is DTGVSQNPRHKITKRGQNVTFRCDPISEHNRLYWYRQTLGQGPEFLTYFQNEAQLEKSRLLSDRFSAERPKGSFSTLEIQRTEQGDSAMYLCASNAGGETQYFGPGTRLLVL.

This chain connects TRBV28 to TRBJ1-2; 10 nucleotides agree with TRBD1. The CDR3 totals 16 residues. CDR1 and CDR2 from the germline V gene are MDHEN and SYDVKM. V shed 4 bases and J 3 bases; nucleotides not matched to a gene: 8. The CDR3 DNA reads TGTGCCAGCAGTTCGTGGACAGGGGGTAAGGACTATGGCTACACCTTC. This gives the protein CASSSWTGGKDYGYTF.

This clone was counted only a few times. The chain couples TRBV28 to TRBJ1-2; TRBD1 aligns across 8 bases. The length of the CDR3 is 15 residues. CDR1 and CDR2 (germline): MDHEN, SYDVKM. With V trimmed by 5 bases and J by 4 bases, 9 bases remained unmatched. The chain's CDR3 is CASSPLAGGGYGYTF. The CDR3 DNA sequence: TGTGCCAGCAGTCCCCTGGCAGGGGGCGGCTATGGCTACACCTTC.

The chain couples TRBV27 to TRBJ1-2, with unresolved D. Looked up from germline, CDR1 is MNHEY and CDR2 is SMNVEV (reference sequence). The germline V and J ends were trimmed by 5 bases and 0 bases, with 19 bases remaining between them. This CDR3 has 17 amino acids. CDR3 protein: CASSPDPGRLANYGYTF. CDR3 in DNA: TGTGCCAGCAGTCCAGATCCCGGGAGACTTGCTAACTATGGCTACACCTTC.

This sequence joins TRBV30 and TRBJ1-3; 8 bases agree with TRBD1. The CDR3 spans 14 residues. V shed 3 bases, J shed 0 bases, and the junction held 1 base outside the gene matches. Per the germline V gene, CDR1 is GTSNPN and CDR2 is SVGIG (reference sequence). CDR3 residues: CAWRGTGSGNTIYF. CDR3 bases: TGTGCCTGGAGGGGGACAGGCTCTGGAAACACCATATATTTT.

In DNA form, the CDR3 reads TGCGCCAGCAGCCCTACAGGGGGCAACGATGGCTACACCTTC. It encodes CASSPTGGNDGYTF. V gene TRBV5-1 combines with J gene TRBJ1-2; the match to TRBD1 covers 9 bases. The CDR3 consists of 14 residues. V shed 4 bases, J shed 6 bases, and the junction held 7 bases outside the gene matches. Germline CDR1 reads SGHRS; CDR2 reads YFSETQ.

The genes are TRBV5-1 and TRBJ2-7; 12 nucleotides line up with TRBD1. Germline assignment: CDR1 SGHRS and CDR2 YFSETQ. V shed 4 bases, J shed 7 bases, and the junction held 12 bases outside the gene matches. The CDR3 runs 16 residues. CDR3 nucleotide sequence: TGCGCCAGCAGCGCCATCTCCGGGACAGGGGGCTTGGAGCAGTACTTC. It codes for CASSAISGTGGLEQYF.

The gene calls are TRBV20-1 and TRBJ1-1; perhaps TRBD1 as D (6 bases). Looked up from germline, CDR1 is DFQATT and CDR2 is SNEGSKA (reference sequence). V lost 8 bases, J lost 2 bases, and 9 bases lay in between. The CDR3 consists of 11 residues. CDR3: CSLDSNTEAFF. CDR3 bases: TGCAGTCTGGACAGTAACACTGAAGCTTTCTTT.

The genes are TRBV5-1 and TRBJ2-7; 10 bases line up with TRBD1. This CDR3 region has 13 residues. The V gene's germline CDR1 is SGHRS and CDR2 YFSETQ. The junction had 3 bases not matched to a gene; V was cut back by 3 bases and J by 6 bases. CDR3 sequence (DNA): TGCGCCAGCAGCTGGGACAGGGGTTCCGAGCAGTACTTC. Protein product: CASSWDRGSEQYF. Combining the CDR3 with reference TRBV5-1 and TRBJ2-7 gives the whole variable domain KAGVTQTPRYLIKTRGQQVTLSCSPISGHRSVSWYQQTPGQGLQFLFEYFSETQRNKGNFPGRFSGRQFSNSRSEMNVSTLELGDSALYLCASSWDRGSEQYFGPGTRLTVT.

V and J are TRBV11-2 and TRBJ1-1, with D maybe TRBD1 (6 bases). The V and J ends lost 1 base and 5 bases respectively, with 11 bases between them. This CDR3 has 14 residues. Germline CDR1 reads SGHAT; CDR2 reads FQNNGV. The chain's CDR3 is CASSLGGRVTEAFF. As DNA, the CDR3 is TGTGCCAGCAGCTTAGGGGGGCGAGTAACTGAAGCTTTCTTT.

The rearrangement links TRBV5-6 to TRBJ2-7; TRBD1 agrees at 8 bases. CDR3 size: 13 residues. Trimming took 2 bases from V and 6 from J; bases not matched to a gene: 4. Germline V gene data show CDR1 as SGHDT and CDR2 as YYEEEE. This chain's CDR3 is CASSFGTGSEQYF. DNA of the CDR3: TGTGCCAGCAGCTTTGGGACAGGAAGCGAGCAGTACTTC.

As regards this clone: Other nucleotide sequences in the sample specify the same CDR3. The chain couples TRBV18 to TRBJ1-1; a possible D gene is TRBD1 (5 bases). Germline CDR1 is KGHSH and CDR2 is LQKENI. Trimming cost V 0 bases and J 3 bases, with 5 bases left between them. The CDR3 covers 13 residues. The CDR3 nucleotides are TGTGCCAGCTCACCACCAGGGGACACTGAAGCTTTCTTT. This sequence encodes CASSPPGDTEAFF.

This clone was counted between two and nine times. The rearrangement joins TRBV5-1 to TRBJ1-3; a possible D gene is TRBD1 (6 bases). The CDR3 covers 15 residues. Germline loops: CDR1 SGHRS, CDR2 YFSETQ. V was shortened by 0 bases and J by 0 bases, with 7 bases between the two germline ends. The CDR3, as DNA: TGCGCCAGCAGCTTGGAACAGGGCTCTGGAAACACCATATATTTT. Translated: CASSLEQGSGNTIYF.

There are many counts of this clone. DNA of the CDR3: TGTGCCAGCAGTGGACAGAATAGCAATCAGCCCCAGCATTTT. This translates into CASSGQNSNQPQHF. The chain joins TRBV5-6 to TRBJ1-5, with TRBD1 as a possible D gene (6 bases). CDR1 SGHDT and CDR2 YYEEEE come from the germline V gene. The V end lost 5 bases, the J end lost 0 bases, and 9 bases lay between the germline ends. CDR3 size: 14 residues.

This chain joins TRBV10-3 and TRBJ2-5, with TRBD2 matching over 10 bases. The junction had 5 bases not matched to a gene; V was cut back by 2 bases and J by 8 bases. The CDR3 runs 14 residues. Germline lookup yields CDR1 ENHRY and CDR2 SYGVKD. This chain's CDR3 is CAISEPSGGPTQYF. CDR3 DNA sequence: TGTGCCATCAGTGAGCCTAGCGGGGGCCCTACCCAGTACTTC.

V usage is TRBV5-1 and J usage is TRBJ1-2, with TRBD1 identical over 10 bases. The CDR3 has 15 residues. Trimming removed 2 bases from V and 3 bases from J; junction bases left unmatched: 4. The germline V gene has CDR1 SGHRS and CDR2 YFSETQ. The CDR3 region has the DNA TGCGCCAGCAGCTTCGGGACAGGGGACCACTATGGCTACACCTTC. Translated: CASSFGTGDHYGYTF.

This clone was recorded a few times. The J gene is TRBJ2-7, the V gene TRBV2; no definite D call. The CDR3 has 11 residues. Between the trimmed V and J ends, which lost 8 bases and 4 bases, there was a span of 9 bases. The germline V gene has CDR1 SNHLY and CDR2 FYNNEI. In DNA, the CDR3 is TGTGCCAGCTTAGTTCTATACGAGCAGTACTTC. Its translation is CASLVLYEQYF.

This clone occurred a few times. The chain is built from TRBV28 and TRBJ1-5; TRBD1 agrees at 11 bases. The CDR3 is made up of 15 amino acids. Germline CDR1 is MDHEN and CDR2 is SYDVKM. Unmatched junction bases numbered 8, after V lost 4 bases and J lost 9 bases. CDR3 in DNA: TGTGCCAGCAGTTCCCTGGACAGGGGGCTTAGGCCCCAGCATTTT. This translates into CASSSLDRGLRPQHF.

V and J are TRBV24-1 and TRBJ1-5; a weak D match, TRBD1 (6 bases). The V end was cut by 5 bases, the J end by 7 bases, with 14 bases between. Germline values: CDR1 KGHDR, CDR2 SFDVKD. The CDR3 runs to 14 residues. CDR3 residues: CATSGEHRDQPQHF. DNA for the CDR3: TGTGCCACCAGTGGCGAGCACAGGGACCAGCCCCAGCATTTT.

As for this clone: This specimen includes other DNA sequences encoding the same CDR3. CDR3 in amino acids: CSARLQETQYF. CDR3 bases: TGCAGTGCTAGGTTACAAGAGACCCAGTACTTC. V and J are TRBV20-1 and TRBJ2-5; D is unresolved. This CDR3 is 11 amino acids long. Trimming stripped 3 bases from V and 2 bases from J, with 4 bases between. CDR1 and CDR2 from the germline V gene are DFQATT and SNEGSKA (reference sequence).

The chain has TRBV11-2 and TRBJ2-5, with 7 positions matching TRBD2. Germline CDR1 and CDR2: SGHAT and FQNNGV. The ends lost 5 bases at V and 5 bases at J; junction bases unmatched: 8. The CDR3 is 14 residues long. The CDR3, as DNA: TGTGCCAGCAGCCCGGGACTACCCCCGGAGACCCAGTACTTC. Amino acid sequence: CASSPGLPPETQYF.